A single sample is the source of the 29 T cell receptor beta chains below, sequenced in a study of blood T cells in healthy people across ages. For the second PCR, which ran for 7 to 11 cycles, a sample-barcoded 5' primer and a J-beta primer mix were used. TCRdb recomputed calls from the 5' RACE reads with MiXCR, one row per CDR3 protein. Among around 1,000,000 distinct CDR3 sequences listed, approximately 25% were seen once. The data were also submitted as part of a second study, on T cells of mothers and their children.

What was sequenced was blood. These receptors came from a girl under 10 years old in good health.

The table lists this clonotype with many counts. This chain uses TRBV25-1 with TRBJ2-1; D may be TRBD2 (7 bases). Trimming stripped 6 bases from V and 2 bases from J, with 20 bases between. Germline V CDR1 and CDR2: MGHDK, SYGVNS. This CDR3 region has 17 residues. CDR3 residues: CASSPGVGEGPYNEQFF. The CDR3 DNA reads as TGTGCCAGCAGCCCAGGGGTGGGGGAGGGCCCCTACAATGAGCAGTTCTTC.

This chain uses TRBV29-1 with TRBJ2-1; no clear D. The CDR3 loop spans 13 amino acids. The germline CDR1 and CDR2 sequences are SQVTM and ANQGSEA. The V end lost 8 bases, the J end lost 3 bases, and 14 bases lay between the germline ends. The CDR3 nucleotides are TGCAGCCTTGCGTCTGGGCTCTACAATGAGCAGTTCTTC. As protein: CSLASGLYNEQFF.

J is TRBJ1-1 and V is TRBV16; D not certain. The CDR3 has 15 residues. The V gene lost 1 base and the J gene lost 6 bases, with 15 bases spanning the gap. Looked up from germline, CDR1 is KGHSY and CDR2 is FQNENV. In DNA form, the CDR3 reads TGTGCCAGCAGCCAATTGAATTCAAGGGAAGCTGAAGCTTTCTTT. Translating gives CASSQLNSREAEAFF.

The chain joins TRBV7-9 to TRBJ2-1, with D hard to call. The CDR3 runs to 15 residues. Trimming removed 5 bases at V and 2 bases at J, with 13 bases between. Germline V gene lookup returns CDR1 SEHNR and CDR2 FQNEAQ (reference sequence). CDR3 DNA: TGTGCCAGCAGCAACGACCGGTATACCTACAATGAGCAGTTCTTC. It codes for CASSNDRYTYNEQFF.

The CDR3 loop is CSVIAPETSPYEQYF. CDR3 coding DNA: TGCAGCGTTATTGCCCCGGAGACGTCCCCCTACGAGCAGTACTTC. The chain links TRBV29-1 to TRBJ2-7, with D unclear. V dropped 5 bases and J dropped 2 bases, with 19 bases sitting between them. This CDR3 region has 15 residues. CDR1 and CDR2 (germline): SQVTM, ANQGSEA.

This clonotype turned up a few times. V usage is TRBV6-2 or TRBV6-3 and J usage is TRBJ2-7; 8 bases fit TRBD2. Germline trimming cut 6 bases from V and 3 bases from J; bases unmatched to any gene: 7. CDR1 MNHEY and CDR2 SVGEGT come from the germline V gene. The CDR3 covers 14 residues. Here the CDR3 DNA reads TGTGCCAGCAGGCAACTAGCGGTCGGCTACGAGCAGTACTTC. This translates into CASRQLAVGYEQYF.

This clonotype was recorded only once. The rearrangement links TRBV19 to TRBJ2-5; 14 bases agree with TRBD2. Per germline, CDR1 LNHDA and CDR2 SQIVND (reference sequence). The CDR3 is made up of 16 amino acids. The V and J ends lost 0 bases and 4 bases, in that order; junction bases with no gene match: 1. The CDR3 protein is CASSIEGLAGAETQYF. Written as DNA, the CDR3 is TGTGCCAGTAGTATAGAGGGACTAGCGGGGGCAGAGACCCAGTACTTC.

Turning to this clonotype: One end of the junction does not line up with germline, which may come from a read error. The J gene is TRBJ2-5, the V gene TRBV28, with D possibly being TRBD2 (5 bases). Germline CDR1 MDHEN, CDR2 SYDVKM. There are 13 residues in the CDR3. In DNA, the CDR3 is TGTGTCAGCAGTCCGGGAACTCCGGAGACCCAGTACTTC. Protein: CVSSPGTPETQYF. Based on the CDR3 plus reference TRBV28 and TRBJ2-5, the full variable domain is DVKVTQSSRYLVKRTGEKVFLECVQDMDHENMFWYRQDPGLGLRLIYFSYDVKMKEKGDIPEGYSVSREKKERFSLILESASTNQTSMYLCVSSPGTPETQYFGPGTRLLVL.

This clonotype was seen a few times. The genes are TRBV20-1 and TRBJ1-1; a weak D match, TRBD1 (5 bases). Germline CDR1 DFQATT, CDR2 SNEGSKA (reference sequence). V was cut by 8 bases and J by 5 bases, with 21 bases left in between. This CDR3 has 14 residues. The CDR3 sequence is CSPASGEGRTEAFF. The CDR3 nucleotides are TGCAGTCCCGCCTCGGGAGAGGGGAGGACTGAAGCTTTCTTT.

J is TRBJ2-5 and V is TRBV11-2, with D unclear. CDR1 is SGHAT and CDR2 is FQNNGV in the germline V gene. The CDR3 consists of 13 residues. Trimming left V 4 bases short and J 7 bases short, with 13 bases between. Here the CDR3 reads CASSSLGSGTQYF. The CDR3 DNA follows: TGTGCCAGCAGCTCCTTGGGGTCGGGGACCCAGTACTTC.

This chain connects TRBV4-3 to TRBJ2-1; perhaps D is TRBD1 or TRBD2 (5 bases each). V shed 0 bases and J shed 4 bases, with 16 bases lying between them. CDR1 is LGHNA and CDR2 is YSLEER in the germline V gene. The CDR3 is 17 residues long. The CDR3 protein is CASSQEPGPSEYNEQFF. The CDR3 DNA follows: TGCGCCAGCAGCCAAGAACCGGGACCCAGCGAATACAATGAGCAGTTCTTC.

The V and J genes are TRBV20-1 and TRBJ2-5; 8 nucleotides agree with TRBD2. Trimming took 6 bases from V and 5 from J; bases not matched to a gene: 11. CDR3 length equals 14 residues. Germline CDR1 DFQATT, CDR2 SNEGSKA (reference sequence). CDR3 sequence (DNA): TGCAGTGCAACTCCCGGGACTAGTTATGAGACCCAGTACTTC. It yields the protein CSATPGTSYETQYF.

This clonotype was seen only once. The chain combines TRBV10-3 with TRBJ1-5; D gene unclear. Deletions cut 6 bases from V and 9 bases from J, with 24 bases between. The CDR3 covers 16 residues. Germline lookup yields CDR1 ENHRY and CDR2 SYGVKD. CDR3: CAISPNSDGSKGPQHF. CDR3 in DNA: TGTGCCATCAGCCCGAATTCGGACGGTTCTAAGGGGCCCCAGCATTTT.

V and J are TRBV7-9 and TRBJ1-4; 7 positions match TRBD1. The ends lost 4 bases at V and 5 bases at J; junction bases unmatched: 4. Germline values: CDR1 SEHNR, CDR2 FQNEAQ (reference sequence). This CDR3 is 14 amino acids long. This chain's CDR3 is CASSYDRANEKLFF. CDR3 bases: TGTGCCAGCAGCTACGACAGGGCAAATGAAAAACTGTTTTTT.

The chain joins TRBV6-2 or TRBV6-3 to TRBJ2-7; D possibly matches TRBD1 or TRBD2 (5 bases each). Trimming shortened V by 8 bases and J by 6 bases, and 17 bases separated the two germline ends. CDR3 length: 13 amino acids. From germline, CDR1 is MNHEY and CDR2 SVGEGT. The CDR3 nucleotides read TGTGCCAGCCGGACTTCAGGGCCGGGCGAGCAGTACTTC. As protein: CASRTSGPGEQYF.

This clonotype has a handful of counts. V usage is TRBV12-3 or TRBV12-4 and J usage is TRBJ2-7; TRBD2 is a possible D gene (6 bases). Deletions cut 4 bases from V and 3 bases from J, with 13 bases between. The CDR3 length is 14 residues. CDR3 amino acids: CASSSNPGVYEQYF. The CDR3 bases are TGTGCCAGCAGTTCAAACCCGGGGGTCTACGAGCAGTACTTC.

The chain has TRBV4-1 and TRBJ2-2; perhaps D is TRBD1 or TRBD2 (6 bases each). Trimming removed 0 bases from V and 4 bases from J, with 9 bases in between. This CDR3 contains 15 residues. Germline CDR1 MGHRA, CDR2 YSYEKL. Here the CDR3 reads CASSQDGGFTGELFF. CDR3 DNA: TGCGCCAGCAGCCAAGACGGGGGCTTCACCGGGGAGCTGTTTTTT.

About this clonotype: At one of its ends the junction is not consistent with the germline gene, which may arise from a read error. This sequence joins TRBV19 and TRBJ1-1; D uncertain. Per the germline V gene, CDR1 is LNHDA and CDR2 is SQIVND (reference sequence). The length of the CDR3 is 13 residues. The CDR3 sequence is CASSIGVKTEAFF. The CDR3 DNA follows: TGTGCCAGTAGTATAGGGGTGAAGACTGAAGCTTTCTTT.

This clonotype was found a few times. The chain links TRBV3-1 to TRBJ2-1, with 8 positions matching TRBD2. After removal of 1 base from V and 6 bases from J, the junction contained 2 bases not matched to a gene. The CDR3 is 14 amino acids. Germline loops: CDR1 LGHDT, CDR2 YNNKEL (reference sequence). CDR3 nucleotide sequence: TGTGCCAGCAGCCAAGTGGGACTAGTCAATGAGCAGTTCTTC. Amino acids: CASSQVGLVNEQFF.

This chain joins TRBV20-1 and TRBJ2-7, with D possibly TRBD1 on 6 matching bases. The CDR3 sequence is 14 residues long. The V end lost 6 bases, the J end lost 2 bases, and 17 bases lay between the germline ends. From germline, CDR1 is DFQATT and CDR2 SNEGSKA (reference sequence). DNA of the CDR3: TGCAGTGCACTCCCGACAGGACGGGCCTACGAGCAGTACTTC. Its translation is CSALPTGRAYEQYF.

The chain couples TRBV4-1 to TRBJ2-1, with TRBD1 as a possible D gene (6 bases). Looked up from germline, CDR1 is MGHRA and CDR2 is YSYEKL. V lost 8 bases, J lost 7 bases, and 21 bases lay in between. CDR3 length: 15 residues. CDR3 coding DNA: TGCGCCAGCTCGAATGGTCGGACAGAGGGGAATGAGCAGTTCTTC. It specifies CASSNGRTEGNEQFF.

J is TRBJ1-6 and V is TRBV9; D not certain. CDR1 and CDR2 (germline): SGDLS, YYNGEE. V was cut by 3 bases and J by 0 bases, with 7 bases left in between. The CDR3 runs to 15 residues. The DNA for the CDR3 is TGTGCCAGCAGCGAAGATAGCTCCTATAATTCACCCCTCCACTTT. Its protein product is CASSEDSSYNSPLHF.

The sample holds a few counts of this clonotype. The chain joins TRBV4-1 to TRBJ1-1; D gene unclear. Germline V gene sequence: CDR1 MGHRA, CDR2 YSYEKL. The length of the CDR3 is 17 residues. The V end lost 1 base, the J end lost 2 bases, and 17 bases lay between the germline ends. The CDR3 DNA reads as TGCGCCAGCAGCCAAGGATATCATTTAGGCGGAAACACTGAAGCTTTCTTT. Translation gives CASSQGYHLGGNTEAFF.

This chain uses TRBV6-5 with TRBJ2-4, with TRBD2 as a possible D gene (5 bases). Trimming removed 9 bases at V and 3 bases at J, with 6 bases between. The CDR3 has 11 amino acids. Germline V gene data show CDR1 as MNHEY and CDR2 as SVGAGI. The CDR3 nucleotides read TGTGCCAGTGCGGGCAAAAACATTCAGTACTTC. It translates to CASAGKNIQYF.

CDR3 DNA sequence: TGCAGCGTTGATAGCCGGGGCGACGAGCAGTACTTC. Encoded protein: CSVDSRGDEQYF. This sequence joins TRBV29-1 and TRBJ2-7, with D possibly being TRBD1 or TRBD2 (5 bases each). Germline V gene data show CDR1 as SQVTM and CDR2 as ANQGSEA. The CDR3 covers 12 residues. Between the trimmed V and J ends, which lost 3 bases and 5 bases, there was a span of 11 bases.

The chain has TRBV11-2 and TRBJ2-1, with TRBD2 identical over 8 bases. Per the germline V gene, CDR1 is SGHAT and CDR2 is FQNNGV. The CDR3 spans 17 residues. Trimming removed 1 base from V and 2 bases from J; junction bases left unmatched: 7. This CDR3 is CASSLGPTSGPYNEQFF. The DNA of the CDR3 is TGTGCCAGCAGCTTAGGGCCTACTAGCGGTCCCTACAATGAGCAGTTCTTC.

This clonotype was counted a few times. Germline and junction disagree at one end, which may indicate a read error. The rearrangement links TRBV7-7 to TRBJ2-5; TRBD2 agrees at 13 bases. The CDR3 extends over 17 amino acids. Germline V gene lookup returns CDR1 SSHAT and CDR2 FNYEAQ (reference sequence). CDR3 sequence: CASSPGLAGPPQETQYF. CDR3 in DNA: TGTGCTAGCAGCCCGGGACTAGCGGGGCCACCCCAAGAGACCCAGTACTTC.

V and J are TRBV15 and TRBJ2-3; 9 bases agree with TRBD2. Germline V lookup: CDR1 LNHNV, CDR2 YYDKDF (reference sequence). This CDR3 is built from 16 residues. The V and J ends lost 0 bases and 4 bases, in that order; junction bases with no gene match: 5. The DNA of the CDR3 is TGTGCCACCAGCAGAGATCGAGCGGGAGGCGCAGATACGCAGTATTTT. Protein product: CATSRDRAGGADTQYF.

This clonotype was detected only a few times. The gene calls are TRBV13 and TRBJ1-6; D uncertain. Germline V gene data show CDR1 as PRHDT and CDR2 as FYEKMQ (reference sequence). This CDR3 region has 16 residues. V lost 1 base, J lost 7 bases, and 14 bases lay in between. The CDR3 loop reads CASSLELVGRNSPLHF. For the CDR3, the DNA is TGTGCCAGCAGCTTAGAATTGGTGGGGAGGAATTCACCCCTCCACTTT.